A selection of T cell receptor beta chains follows, all from one sample in a study of blood T cell repertoires in COVID-19. Clones were read by immunoSEQ multiplex PCR, and TCRdb kept only the in-frame ones, dropping some. The data contain roughly 170,000 clones, 84% of them singletons. The sample comprised peripheral blood. The source is a man between 35 and 55 years old who had recovered from COVID-19. The CDR3 runs from the conserved cysteine through the conserved F or W.

v_call: TRBV9; j_call: TRBJ2-2; cdr3_aa: CASSPKHQGSGELFF
v_call: TRBV28; j_call: TRBJ2-7; cdr3_aa: CASSLNYEQYF
v_call: TRBV5-1; j_call: TRBJ2-7; cdr3_aa: CASSLTQGFAEQYF
v_call: TRBV6-5; j_call: TRBJ1-1; cdr3_aa: CASTKNTEAFF
v_call: TRBV4-2; j_call: TRBJ2-7; cdr3_aa: CASSQDGTEYEQYF
v_call: TRBV6-1; j_call: TRBJ2-5; cdr3_aa: CASSVEGLAGSQVTQYF
v_call: TRBV5-1; j_call: TRBJ2-3; cdr3_aa: CASSQDRPTQYF
v_call: TRBV5-4; j_call: TRBJ2-1; cdr3_aa: CASSTRLAGTYNEQFF
v_call: TRBV29-1; j_call: TRBJ2-5; cdr3_aa: CSVRGYQETQYF
v_call: TRBV28; j_call: TRBJ2-3; cdr3_aa: CASTSPTVTRGADTQYF
v_call: TRBV28; j_call: TRBJ1-3; cdr3_aa: CASSQPTRGQNTIYF
v_call: TRBV27; j_call: TRBJ1-5; cdr3_aa: CASSLGRWTAGQPQHF
v_call: TRBV5-1; j_call: TRBJ1-2; cdr3_aa: CASSSRGQGNYGYTF
v_call: TRBV2; j_call: TRBJ1-4; cdr3_aa: CASRLDRGTNEKLFF
v_call: TRBV2; j_call: TRBJ2-5; cdr3_aa: CASSEAAFSLAKYQETQYF
v_call: TRBV10-3; j_call: TRBJ1-1; cdr3_aa: CAISDSANTEAFF
v_call: TRBV24-1; j_call: TRBJ1-5; cdr3_aa: CATSDTGTGGVDSNQPQHF
v_call: TRBV4-3; j_call: TRBJ2-1; cdr3_aa: CASSQAGQGYNEQFF
v_call: TRBV24-1; j_call: TRBJ2-7; cdr3_aa: CATGTGPPMVEQYF
v_call: TRBV27; j_call: TRBJ2-4; cdr3_aa: CASRKYRVGDIQYF
v_call: TRBV7-9; j_call: TRBJ2-2; cdr3_aa: CASSLDTGELFF
v_call: TRBV7-2; j_call: TRBJ1-3; cdr3_aa: CASSDRPLSGNTIYF
v_call: TRBV7-8; j_call: TRBJ2-7; cdr3_aa: CASSRDRGPYEQYF
v_call: TRBV7-2; j_call: TRBJ2-3; cdr3_aa: CASSSRRHSTDTQYF
v_call: TRBV6-5; j_call: TRBJ2-7; cdr3_aa: CASSQTGGKYEQYF
v_call: TRBV18; j_call: TRBJ2-1; cdr3_aa: CASSLPGTGSYNEQFF
v_call: TRBV4-2; j_call: TRBJ2-5; cdr3_aa: CASSQTGVAGETQYF